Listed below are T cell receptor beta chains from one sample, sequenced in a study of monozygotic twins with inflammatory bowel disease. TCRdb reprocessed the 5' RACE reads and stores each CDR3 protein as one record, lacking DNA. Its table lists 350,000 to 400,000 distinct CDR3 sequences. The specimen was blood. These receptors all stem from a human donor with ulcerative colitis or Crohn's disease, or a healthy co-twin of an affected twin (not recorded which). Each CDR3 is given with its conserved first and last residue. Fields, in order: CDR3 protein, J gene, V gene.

cdr3_aa: CSVERGGGNYGYTF; j_call: TRBJ1-2; v_call: TRBV29-1
cdr3_aa: CASSQDATAQRVQHF; j_call: TRBJ1-5; v_call: TRBV4-1
cdr3_aa: CASSPPGTATGELFF; j_call: TRBJ2-2; v_call: TRBV18
cdr3_aa: CATSGDRSPRSQEAQYF; j_call: TRBJ2-3; v_call: TRBV24-1
cdr3_aa: CASSLPIPDTQYF; j_call: TRBJ2-3; v_call: TRBV5-6
cdr3_aa: CASSVSPDNYGYTF; j_call: TRBJ1-2; v_call: TRBV9
cdr3_aa: CASSPQMGDTQYF; j_call: TRBJ2-3; v_call: TRBV18
cdr3_aa: CSGPTGYYGYTF; j_call: TRBJ1-2; v_call: TRBV20-1
cdr3_aa: CASSLAAGRNQPQHF; j_call: TRBJ1-5; v_call: TRBV7-8
cdr3_aa: CASSPDDRGLSYEQYF; j_call: TRBJ2-7; v_call: TRBV18
cdr3_aa: CASSPGQSAQPQHF; j_call: TRBJ1-5; v_call: TRBV27
cdr3_aa: CSVEGTSGTDTQYF; j_call: TRBJ2-3; v_call: TRBV29-1
cdr3_aa: CASSQDGTRGDNEQFF; j_call: TRBJ2-1; v_call: TRBV4-1
cdr3_aa: CASSSFVDTQYF; j_call: TRBJ2-3; v_call: TRBV6-2/TRBV6-3
cdr3_aa: CASSYTAGGPSRTDTQYF; j_call: TRBJ2-3; v_call: TRBV6-2/TRBV6-3
cdr3_aa: CASSQVSPDMGEKLFF; j_call: TRBJ1-4; v_call: TRBV4-2
cdr3_aa: CAISGRALAGDNEQFF; j_call: TRBJ2-1; v_call: TRBV10-3
cdr3_aa: CASSVVPGLDSPLHF; j_call: TRBJ1-6; v_call: TRBV9
cdr3_aa: CASSQWDESKNQPQHF; j_call: TRBJ1-5; v_call: TRBV18
cdr3_aa: CASSNLQEQETQYF; j_call: TRBJ2-5; v_call: TRBV4-2
cdr3_aa: CASSLEGLAGTYEQYF; j_call: TRBJ2-7; v_call: TRBV7-9
cdr3_aa: CASSRDQSYEQYF; j_call: TRBJ2-7; v_call: TRBV5-4
cdr3_aa: CASSFGNSYNEQFF; j_call: TRBJ2-1; v_call: TRBV5-1
cdr3_aa: CASSLAGGQGYNEQFF; j_call: TRBJ2-1; v_call: TRBV7-2
cdr3_aa: CASSPHHRVTEAFF; j_call: TRBJ1-1; v_call: TRBV7-2
cdr3_aa: CSARDSITNNEQFF; j_call: TRBJ2-1; v_call: TRBV20-1
cdr3_aa: CASSLGGPGVGRRYTEAFF; j_call: TRBJ1-1; v_call: TRBV11-2
cdr3_aa: CASIQNGVNTEAFF; j_call: TRBJ1-1; v_call: TRBV7-2
cdr3_aa: CASRVRAEAVYNEQFF; j_call: TRBJ2-1; v_call: TRBV6-1
cdr3_aa: CASRNQALPNSPLHF; j_call: TRBJ1-6; v_call: TRBV28
cdr3_aa: CASSSSVGFAEAFF; j_call: TRBJ1-1; v_call: TRBV5-1
cdr3_aa: CASSKVYRVSDTQYF; j_call: TRBJ2-3; v_call: TRBV7-2
cdr3_aa: CASSPRSGVGQPQHF; j_call: TRBJ1-5; v_call: TRBV7-2
cdr3_aa: CASSITGTAYYEQYF; j_call: TRBJ2-7; v_call: TRBV7-2
cdr3_aa: CASSIDAGPVRSPLHF; j_call: TRBJ1-6; v_call: TRBV19
cdr3_aa: CASSLATGGGKTQYF; j_call: TRBJ2-5; v_call: TRBV7-9
cdr3_aa: CASSGHPGQAANTGELFF; j_call: TRBJ2-2; v_call: TRBV25-1
cdr3_aa: CASSPRGESNQPQHF; j_call: TRBJ1-5; v_call: TRBV18
cdr3_aa: CASSLDENSYNEQFF; j_call: TRBJ2-1; v_call: TRBV12-3/TRBV12-4
cdr3_aa: CATSDPDRSTDTQYF; j_call: TRBJ2-3; v_call: TRBV24-1
cdr3_aa: CASSLGTTRMNTEAFF; j_call: TRBJ1-1; v_call: TRBV4-3
cdr3_aa: CSAREGGVTEAFF; j_call: TRBJ1-1; v_call: TRBV20-1
cdr3_aa: CASKIQGGETQYF; j_call: TRBJ2-5; v_call: TRBV6-1
cdr3_aa: CASSLETGTVGQYF; j_call: TRBJ2-7; v_call: TRBV12-3/TRBV12-4
cdr3_aa: CASSTGTGGFGNTIYF; j_call: TRBJ1-3; v_call: TRBV9
cdr3_aa: CASSPLLVREDTEAFF; j_call: TRBJ1-1; v_call: TRBV18
cdr3_aa: CASSQEISHTDTQYF; j_call: TRBJ2-3; v_call: TRBV4-1
cdr3_aa: CASSRPWQGPTSTDTQYF; j_call: TRBJ2-3; v_call: TRBV4-1
cdr3_aa: CASNPGGGGYTF; j_call: TRBJ1-2; v_call: TRBV12-3/TRBV12-4
cdr3_aa: CASSVEGTSSYEQYF; j_call: TRBJ2-7; v_call: TRBV9
cdr3_aa: CASSFASSGGTTEQYF; j_call: TRBJ2-7; v_call: TRBV5-6
cdr3_aa: CSARDRIGNTGELFF; j_call: TRBJ2-2; v_call: TRBV20-1
cdr3_aa: CASSLDRAWTGSPLHF; j_call: TRBJ1-6; v_call: TRBV27